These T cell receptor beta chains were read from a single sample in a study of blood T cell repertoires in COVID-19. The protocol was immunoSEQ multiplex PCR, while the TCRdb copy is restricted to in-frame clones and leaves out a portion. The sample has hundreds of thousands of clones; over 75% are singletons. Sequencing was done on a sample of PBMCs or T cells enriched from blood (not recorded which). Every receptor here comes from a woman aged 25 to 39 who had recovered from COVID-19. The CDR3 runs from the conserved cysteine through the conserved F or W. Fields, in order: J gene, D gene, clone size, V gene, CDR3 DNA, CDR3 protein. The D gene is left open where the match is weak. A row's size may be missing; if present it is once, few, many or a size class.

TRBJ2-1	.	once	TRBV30	TGTGCCTGGGGTTCGTACAATGAGCAGTTCTTC	CAWGSYNEQFF
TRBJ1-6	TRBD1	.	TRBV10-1	TGCGCCAGCAGTGAGCCGACAGGGAGCTCCTATAATTCACCCCTCCACTTT	CASSEPTGSSYNSPLHF
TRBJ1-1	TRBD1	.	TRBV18	TGTGCCAGCTCACCACTGACAGGGGGTATGAACACTGAAGCTTTCTTT	CASSPLTGGMNTEAFF
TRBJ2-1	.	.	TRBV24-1	TGTGCCACCAGTGAGCAACTAGCAAGCTCCTACAATGAGCAGTTCTTC	CATSEQLASSYNEQFF
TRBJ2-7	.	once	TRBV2	TGTGCCAGCAGGGGAGAGGTCTACGAGCAGTACTTC	CASRGEVYEQYF
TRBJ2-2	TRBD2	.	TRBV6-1	TGTGCCAGCAGTGTGATGAGCGGGATGTGGGTGGGCACCGGGGAGCTGTTTTTT	CASSVMSGMWVGTGELFF
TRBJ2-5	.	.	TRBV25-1	TGTGCCAGCACCCCTGGTAGCGGAGTATTTGGGGAGACCCAGTACTTC	CASTPGSGVFGETQYF
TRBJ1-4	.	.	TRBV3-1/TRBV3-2	TGTGCCAGCAGCCAACGAGGGTCCGGGGAAAAACTGTTTTTT	CASSQRGSGEKLFF
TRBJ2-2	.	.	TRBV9	TGTGCCAGCAGCGTAACGGGGGACCCCGGGGAGCTGTTTTTT	CASSVTGDPGELFF
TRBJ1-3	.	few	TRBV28	TGTGCCAGCAGACCCCGCGGGGGTGGAAACACCATATATTTT	CASRPRGGGNTIYF
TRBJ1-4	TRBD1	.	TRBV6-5	TGTGCCAGCAGTTCTGCAGGGGGGTTTCAGGAAAAACTGTTTTTT	CASSSAGGFQEKLFF
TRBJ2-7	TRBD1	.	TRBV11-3	TGTGCCAGCCGACTCGGGACAGGACCCGCTTACGAGCAGTACTTC	CASRLGTGPAYEQYF
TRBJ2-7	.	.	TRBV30	TGTGCCTGGAGTGTGGGGGGCTACGAGCAGTACTTC	CAWSVGGYEQYF
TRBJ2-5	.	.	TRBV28	TGTGCCAGCGGGAGCTTTAAAGAGACCCAGTACTTC	CASGSFKETQYF
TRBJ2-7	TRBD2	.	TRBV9	TGTGCCAGCAGCGTAGGGTTCGGGCGGGAGGCTCACGAGCAGTACTTC	CASSVGFGREAHEQYF
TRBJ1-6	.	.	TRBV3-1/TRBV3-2	TGTGCCAGCAGCGGCGACAAATATAATTCACCCCTCCACTTT	CASSGDKYNSPLHF
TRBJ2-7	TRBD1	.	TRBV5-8	TGTGCCAGCAGCTTGGCTTTACAGGGGGCGGGCTACGAGCAGTACTTC	CASSLALQGAGYEQYF
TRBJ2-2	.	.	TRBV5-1	TGCGCCAGCAGGGTGGAGTTCGGGGAGCTGTTTTTT	CASRVEFGELFF
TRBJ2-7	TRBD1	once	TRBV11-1	TGTGCCAGCAGCATAGACAGGGAATTCCTATCCTACGAGCAGTACTTC	CASSIDREFLSYEQYF
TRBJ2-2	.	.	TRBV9	TGTGCCAGCAGCTCCCGTAGAGCCACGAACACCGGGGAGCTGTTTTTT	CASSSRRATNTGELFF
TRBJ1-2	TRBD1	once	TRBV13	TGTGCCAGCAGCTCGGACAGGGGCCGCTATGGCTACACCTTC	CASSSDRGRYGYTF
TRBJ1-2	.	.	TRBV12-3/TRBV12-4	TGTGCCAGCGCATTCAGGGATTACGGCTACACCTTC	CASAFRDYGYTF
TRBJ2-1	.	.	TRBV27	TGTGCCAGCAGCACGGTGAGAGACTACAATGAGCAGTTCTTC	CASSTVRDYNEQFF
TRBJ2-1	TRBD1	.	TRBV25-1	TGTGCCAGCAGTTTAGCAGGGGGTAATGAGCAGTTCTTC	CASSLAGGNEQFF
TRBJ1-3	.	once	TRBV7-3	TGTGCCAGCAGCTCACCGCCGGGACAAAGAAACACCATATATTTT	CASSSPPGQRNTIYF
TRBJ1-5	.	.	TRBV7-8	TGTGCCAGCAGCCCAGGGTTTAGGTACGATCAGCCCCAGCATTTT	CASSPGFRYDQPQHF
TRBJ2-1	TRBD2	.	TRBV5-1	TGCGCCAGCAGCTCGAGTAGCGGGAGGGCCTTCAGCAATGAGCAGTTCTTC	CASSSSSGRAFSNEQFF
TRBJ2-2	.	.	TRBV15	TGTGCCACCAGCAGAGTCGGTAATCCTAGCCCGGCCACCGGGGAGCTGTTTTTT	CATSRVGNPSPATGELFF
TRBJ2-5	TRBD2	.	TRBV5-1	TGCGCCAGCAGCTTGCCTTCCGGGGGAGGGCGGGAAAGAGAGACCCAGTACTTC	CASSLPSGGGRERETQYF
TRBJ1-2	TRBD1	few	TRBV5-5	TGTGCCAGCAGCCAAACAGGGGACTATGGCTACACCTTC	CASSQTGDYGYTF
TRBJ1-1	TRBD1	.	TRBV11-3	TGTGCCAGCAGCCAGACAGGGATGAGCACTGAAGCTTTCTTT	CASSQTGMSTEAFF
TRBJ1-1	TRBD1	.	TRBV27	TGTGCCAGCAGTTTTGTAAGAACAGGGGGTATGTGGGGAGTCCAATTAGCTGAAGCTTTCTTT	CASSFVRTGGMWGVQLAEAFF
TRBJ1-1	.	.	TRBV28	TGTGCCAGTACCCAGGTCACGAACACTGAAGCTTTCTTT	CASTQVTNTEAFF
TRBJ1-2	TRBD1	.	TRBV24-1	TGTGCCACCAGTGATCCTGGGACAGGGGGCGCGTATGGCTACACCTTC	CATSDPGTGGAYGYTF
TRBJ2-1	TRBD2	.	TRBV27	TGTGCCAGCAGTTTCCCCGGGACTAGCGGATACAATGAGCAGTTCTTC	CASSFPGTSGYNEQFF
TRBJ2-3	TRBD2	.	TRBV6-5	TGTGCCAGCAAGCGACTAGCGGGAGTTTTAGATACGCAGTATTTT	CASKRLAGVLDTQYF
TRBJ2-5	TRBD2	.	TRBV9	TGTGCCAGCAGCGTTAGCGGGGGATCCCAAGAGACCCAGTACTTC	CASSVSGGSQETQYF
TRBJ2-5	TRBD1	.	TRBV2	TGTGCCAGCGGACAGGGGCGAGAGACCCAGTACTTC	CASGQGRETQYF
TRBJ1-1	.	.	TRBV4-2	TGTGCCAGCAGCCAGACTCTTTGGACTGAAGCTTTCTTT	CASSQTLWTEAFF
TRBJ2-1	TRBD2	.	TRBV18	TGTGCCAGCTCGCCACTAGCGGGGGGTATCAATGAGCAGTTCTTC	CASSPLAGGINEQFF
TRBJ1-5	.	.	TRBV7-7	TGTGCCAGCAGCACCCGGGCAGGGCACTTGTTAGGCAATCAGCCCCAGCATTTT	CASSTRAGHLLGNQPQHF
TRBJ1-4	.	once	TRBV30	TGTGCCTGGAGGGACAGATCAACTAATGAAAAACTGTTTTTT	CAWRDRSTNEKLFF
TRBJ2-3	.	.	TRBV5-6	TGTGCCAGCAGCGGTGGTGGGGGGACAGATACGCAGTATTTT	CASSGGGGTDTQYF
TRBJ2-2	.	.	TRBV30	TGTGCCTGGAGCAGGCAGAACACCGGGGAGCTGTTTTTT	CAWSRQNTGELFF
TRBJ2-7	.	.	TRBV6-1	TGTGCCAGCAGTGAAGCCGGCTGGGCAGCTCAAGCCTACGAGCAGTACTTC	CASSEAGWAAQAYEQYF
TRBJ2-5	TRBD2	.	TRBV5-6	TGTGCCAGCAGCGGCGGGGGGACCCAGTACTTC	CASSGGGTQYF
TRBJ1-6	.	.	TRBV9	TGTGCCAGCAGCGTAGCGTCCCATAATTCACCCCTCCACTTT	CASSVASHNSPLHF
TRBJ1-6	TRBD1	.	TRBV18	TGTGCCAGCTCACCCGGGACAGGGGCCATTCTTAATTCACCCCTCCACTTT	CASSPGTGAILNSPLHF
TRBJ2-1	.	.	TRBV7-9	TGTGCCAGCAGCCGTCCGGGCTACAATGAGCAGTTCTTC	CASSRPGYNEQFF
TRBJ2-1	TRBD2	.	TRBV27	TGTGCCAGCAGTTTACGAAGGACTAGCGGGAGGGAGTATGAGCAGTTCTTC	CASSLRRTSGREYEQFF
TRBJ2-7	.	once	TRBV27	TGTGCCAGCAGTTTAGCGGGCGCCTCGTACGAGCAGTACTTC	CASSLAGASYEQYF
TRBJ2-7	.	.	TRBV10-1	TGCGCCAGCAGTGTTCCCGACCGGGACTTAGCGTACGAGCAGTACTTC	CASSVPDRDLAYEQYF
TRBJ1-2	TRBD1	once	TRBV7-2	TGTGCCAGCAGCCGGACCGGGACAGGGGGCATTCACAACTATGGCTACACCTTC	CASSRTGTGGIHNYGYTF
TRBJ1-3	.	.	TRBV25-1	TGTGCCAGCAGTGAATTAGGTACAGGGCACTCTGGAAACACCATATATTTT	CASSELGTGHSGNTIYF
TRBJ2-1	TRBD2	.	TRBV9	TGTGCCAGCAGCATCGGGACTAGCGGGAGGGGACGGGCCTACAATGAGCAGTTCTTC	CASSIGTSGRGRAYNEQFF
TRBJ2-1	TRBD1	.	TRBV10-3	TGTGCCATCATGCAGGGGGCAGGCTACAATGAGCAGTTCTTC	CAIMQGAGYNEQFF
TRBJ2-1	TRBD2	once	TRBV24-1	TGTGCCACCAGTGATTTGGAGCGGGGCCTCTCCTACAATGAGCAGTTCTTC	CATSDLERGLSYNEQFF
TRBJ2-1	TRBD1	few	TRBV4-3	TGCGCCAGCAGCCAAGGGGCCGGACAGGGAAATAGGGAGCAGTTCTTC	CASSQGAGQGNREQFF
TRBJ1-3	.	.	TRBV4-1	TGCGCCAGCAGCCAAGGGGGGGTGAGCTCTGGAAACACCATATATTTT	CASSQGGVSSGNTIYF
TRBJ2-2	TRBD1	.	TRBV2	TGTGCCAGCATACCTGGGACAGTGAACACCGGGGAGCTGTTTTTT	CASIPGTVNTGELFF